This TCR beta chain was captured in a study of cytomegalovirus exposure and HLA in healthy donors. TCRdb's table, derived via immunoSEQ multiplex PCR, lists solely in-frame clones and lacks some. The data hold 60,000 to 70,000 clones, with 90% to 95% observed a single time. The J segment lost 3 bases and the V segment lost 6 bases, leaving 11 bases of the junction unmatched. The CDR3 has 16 residues. CDR1 is MGHDK and CDR2 is SYGVNS in the germline V gene. Separation from the roughly 680-subject first cohort characterized the 120-subject validation cohort, to which the donors belonged. This chain connects TRBV25-1 to TRBJ2-1; TRBD2 agrees at 7 bases. What was sequenced was PBMCs. This TCR was sampled from a man in his late teens or twenties in good health and CMV-seropositive. In nucleotides, the CDR3 is TGTGCCAGCAGCTCTGACGGGAGGATGAACTACAATGAGCAGTTCTTC. Translation: CASSSDGRMNYNEQFF.